The clone carrying this T cell receptor beta chain turned up a few times. Unique molecular identifiers tagged individual cDNA molecules. Each CDR3 protein gets one entry after TCRdb re-called the 5' RACE reads with MiXCR. The profile covers about 77,000 distinct CDR3 sequences, with less than 15% appearing a single time and about a sixth taken by the ten largest. The data stem from a study of early T cells in non-severe SARS-CoV-2 infection. With 4 bases clipped from V and 0 bases from J, the junction kept 9 bases outside the gene matches. The CDR3 extends over 17 amino acids. Germline CDR1 SGHVS, CDR2 FQNEAQ.

The rearrangement joins TRBV7-8 to TRBJ2-1, with TRBD2 matching over 7 bases. Material: whole blood, obtained at baseline. This receptor was obtained from an adult who was a healthcare worker with PCR-confirmed SARS-CoV-2 infection or an uninfected control (not recorded which). The donor label of this sample is uncertain. Here the CDR3 DNA reads TGTGCCAGCAGCTACCTATGGGACTATCGCTCCTACAATGAGCAGTTCTTC. Its protein is CASSYLWDYRSYNEQFF.